This T cell receptor beta chain was profiled in a study of CD8+CD57+ T cells in acquired aplastic anemia. Study in general: CD4+ and CD8+ cells, once sorted, gave DNA averaging around 3.2 ug. Study-wide findings and caveats: Patient and control CD8+ Simpson's diversity was not significantly different.

The CDR3 spans 13 residues. Trimming took off 5 bases at V and 1 base at J, with 11 bases between the two ends. The germline V gene has CDR1 DFQATT and CDR2 SNEGSKA (reference sequence). Comments on this clonotype: Antigen unknown. A much bigger clone sits one base away, suggesting this may be a read error.

Genomic DNA was employed as the template in profiling TCR beta VDJ and CDR3. One entry per CDR3 protein, called by TCRdb with MiXCR from the reads. The repertoire holds some 42,000 distinct CDR3 sequences, with roughly 65% as singletons. V is TRBV20-1 and J is TRBJ1-1; D gene unclear. This TCR came from a human donor in good health, serving as a control. What was sequenced was sorted CD4+, CD8+, or CD8+CD57+ T cells (not recorded which) from PBMCs. The CDR3 region is CSAGRLANTEAFF. CDR3 coding DNA: TGCAGTGCTGGAAGGCTGGCGAACACTGAAGCTTTCTTT.